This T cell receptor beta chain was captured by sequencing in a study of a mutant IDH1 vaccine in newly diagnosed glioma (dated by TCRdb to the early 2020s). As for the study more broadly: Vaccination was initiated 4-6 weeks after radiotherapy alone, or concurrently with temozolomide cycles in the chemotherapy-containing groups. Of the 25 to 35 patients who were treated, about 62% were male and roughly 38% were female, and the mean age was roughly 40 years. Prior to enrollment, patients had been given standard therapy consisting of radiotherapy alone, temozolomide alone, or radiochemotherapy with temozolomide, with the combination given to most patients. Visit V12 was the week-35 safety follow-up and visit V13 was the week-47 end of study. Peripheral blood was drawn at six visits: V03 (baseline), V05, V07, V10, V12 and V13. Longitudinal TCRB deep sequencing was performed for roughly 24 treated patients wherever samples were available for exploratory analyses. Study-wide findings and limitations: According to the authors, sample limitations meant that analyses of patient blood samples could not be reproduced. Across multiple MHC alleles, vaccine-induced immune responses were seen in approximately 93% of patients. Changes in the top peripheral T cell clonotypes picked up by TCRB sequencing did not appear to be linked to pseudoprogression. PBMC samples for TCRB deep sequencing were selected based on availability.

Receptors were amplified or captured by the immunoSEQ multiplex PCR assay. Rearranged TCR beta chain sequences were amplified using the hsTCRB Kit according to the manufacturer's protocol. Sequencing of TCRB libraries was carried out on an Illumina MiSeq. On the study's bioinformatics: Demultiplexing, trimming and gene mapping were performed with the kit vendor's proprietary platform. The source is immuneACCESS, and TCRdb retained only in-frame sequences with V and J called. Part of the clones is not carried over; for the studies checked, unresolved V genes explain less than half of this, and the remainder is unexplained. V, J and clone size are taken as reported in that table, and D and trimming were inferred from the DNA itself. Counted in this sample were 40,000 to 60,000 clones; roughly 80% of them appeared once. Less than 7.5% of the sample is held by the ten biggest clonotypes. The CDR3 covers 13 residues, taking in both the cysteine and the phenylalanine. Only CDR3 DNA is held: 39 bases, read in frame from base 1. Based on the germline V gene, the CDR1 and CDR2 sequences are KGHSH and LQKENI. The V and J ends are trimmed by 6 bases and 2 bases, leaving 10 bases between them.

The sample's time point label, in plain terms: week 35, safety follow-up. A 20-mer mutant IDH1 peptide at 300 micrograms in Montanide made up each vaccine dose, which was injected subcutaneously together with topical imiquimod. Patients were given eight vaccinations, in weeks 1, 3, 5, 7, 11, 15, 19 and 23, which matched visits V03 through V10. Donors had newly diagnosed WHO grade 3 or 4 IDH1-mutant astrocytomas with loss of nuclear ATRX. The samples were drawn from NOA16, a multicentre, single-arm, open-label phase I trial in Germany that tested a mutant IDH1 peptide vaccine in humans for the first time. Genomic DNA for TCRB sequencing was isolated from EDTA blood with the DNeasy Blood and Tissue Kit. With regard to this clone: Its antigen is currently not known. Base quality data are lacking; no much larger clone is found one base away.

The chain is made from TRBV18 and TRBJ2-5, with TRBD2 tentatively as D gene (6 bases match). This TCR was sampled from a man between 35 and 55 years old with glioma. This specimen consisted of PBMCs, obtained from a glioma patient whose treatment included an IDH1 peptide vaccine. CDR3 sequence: CASSQGLQETQYF. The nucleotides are TGTGCCAGCTCTCAGGGACTTCAAGAGACCCAGTACTTC.